These 4 T cell receptor beta chains were sequenced from one sample in a study of blood T cell repertoires in COVID-19. Sequenced by immunoSEQ multiplex PCR; TCRdb stores in-frame clones only, minus some. Of some 250,000 clones in the sample, 60% to 75% were seen once. Sequenced: peripheral blood. These receptor sequences come from an elderly woman with acute or convalescent COVID-19.

The chain employs TRBV6-2 or TRBV6-3 and TRBJ1-2, with 7 bases fitting TRBD1. The CDR3 spans 13 residues. Germline CDR1 reads MNHEY; CDR2 reads SVGEGT. V dropped 2 bases and J dropped 7; count of bases not matched to a gene: 4. In DNA form, the CDR3 reads TGTGCCAGCAGTTACCGGTCAGGGGGTGGCTACACCTTC. This codes for CASSYRSGGGYTF.

Only one count was recorded for this clone. The chain is built from TRBV28 and TRBJ2-2; D ambiguous. The CDR3 has 11 residues. The V and J ends lost 7 bases and 7 bases respectively, with 7 bases between them. The germline gives CDR1 MDHEN, CDR2 SYDVKM. CDR3 bases: TGTGCCAGCATGCGAGACGGGGAGCTGTTTTTT. Translating gives CASMRDGELFF.

The chain carries TRBV27 and TRBJ1-3; D ambiguous. CDR1 is MNHEY, CDR2 SMNVEV, per germline (reference sequence). The CDR3 loop spans 16 amino acids. Trimming cost V 4 bases and J 0 bases, with 13 bases left between them. The CDR3 DNA is TGTGCCAGCAGTTCCAACAGTATCCTCTCTGGAAACACCATATATTTT. Amino acids: CASSSNSILSGNTIYF.

The V and J genes are TRBV4-2 and TRBJ1-2; 7 bases are shared with TRBD1. With V trimmed by 1 base and J by 6 bases, 8 bases remained unmatched. This CDR3 comprises 15 residues. Per the germline V gene, CDR1 is LGHNA and CDR2 is YNFKEQ. CDR3 in amino acids: CASSQVGGGGNGYTF. The CDR3, as DNA: TGTGCCAGCAGCCAAGTCGGAGGGGGCGGTAATGGCTACACCTTC.